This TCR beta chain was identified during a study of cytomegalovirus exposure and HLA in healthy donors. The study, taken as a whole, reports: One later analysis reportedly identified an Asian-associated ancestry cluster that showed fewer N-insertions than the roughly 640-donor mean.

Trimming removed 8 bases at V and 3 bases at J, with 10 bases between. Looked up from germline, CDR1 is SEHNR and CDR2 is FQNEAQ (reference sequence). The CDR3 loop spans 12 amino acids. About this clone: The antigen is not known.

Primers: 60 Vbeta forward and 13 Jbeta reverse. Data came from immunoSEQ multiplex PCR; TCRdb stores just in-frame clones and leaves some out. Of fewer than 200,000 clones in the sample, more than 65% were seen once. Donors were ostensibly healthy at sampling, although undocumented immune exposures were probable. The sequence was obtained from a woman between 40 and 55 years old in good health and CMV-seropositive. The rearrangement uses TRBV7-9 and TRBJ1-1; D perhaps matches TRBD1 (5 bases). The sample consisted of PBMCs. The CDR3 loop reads CASLGGDTEAFF. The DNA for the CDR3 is TGTGCCAGCCTCGGGGGAGACACTGAAGCTTTCTTT. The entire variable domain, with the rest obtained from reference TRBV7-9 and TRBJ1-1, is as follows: DTGVSQNPRHKITKRGQNVTFRCDPISEHNRLYWYRQTLGQGPEFLTYFQNEAQLEKSRLLSDRFSAERPKGSFSTLEIQRTEQGDSAMYLCASLGGDTEAFFGQGTRLTVV.